This note documents a single T cell receptor (beta chain) sequence. The target of this receptor is not known. Per-base quality was not reported, and no clone a single base away is much larger than it. Library creation used the immunoSEQ multiplex PCR assay. The multiplex PCR relied on a mix of 60 forward primers for TCR Vbeta segments and 13 reverse primers for TCR Jbeta segments. A multiplex PCR assay on genomic DNA amplified the CDR3 region of rearranged TCR beta genes. Amplified TCR beta libraries were sequenced as 87-base-pair reads on the Illumina HiSeq System. On the authors' methods: In a later analysis, 80 million or so unique TCR beta chains were counted across the approximately 620 repertoires, and approximately 11 million of these chains were shared by at least two donors. To remove PCR and sequencing errors, raw reads were error-corrected and collapsed into unique sequences using a nearest-neighbor algorithm that merged closely related sequences. CDR3 sequences were aligned to IMGT reference sequences to assign V, D and J gene segments. For a sequence to be retained, a match of at least six nucleotides was required to both a V gene segment and a J gene segment. Rearrangements were called productive when the CDR3 lacked stop codons and stayed in frame with V and J; all others were non-productive. Following IMGT convention, CDR3 was defined as the stretch from the second conserved V-encoded cysteine to the conserved J-encoded phenylalanine. In an earlier analysis of 500 to 650 of the donors, sequences lacking an unambiguous match to a single V gene segment were excluded. An earlier analysis of 587 of the donors called V segments functional above 56.7% productive rearrangements and segregating when the between-donor standard deviation exceeded 5%. To diagnose cytomegalovirus status from the catalog of TCR beta chain sequences, a statistical classification framework was built. In a later analysis, V and J genes were assigned by comparing TCR nucleotide sequences against IMGT/GENE-DB human TR gene sequences. In a later analysis, CDR3 sequences and most-parsimonious VDJ recombination scenarios were assigned using the TCRdist pipeline. In a later analysis, each TCR beta chain was defined by its CDR3 amino acid sequence together with its V-gene family, and reads without a unique V-gene family were excluded. A later analysis removed 592 highly shared, low-generation-probability nucleotide sequences to deal with suspected cross-contamination and a sequencing artifact. A later analysis calculated a clonal expansion index for each public chain from normalized within-repertoire ranks of inferred template counts. A later analysis computed generation probabilities with a VDJ recombination model fitted to out-of-frame rearrangements, and checked the results against IGoR. Hypergeometric tests were used in a later analysis to score TCR-TCR, TCR-HLA and TCR-CMV co-occurrence, with a repertoire-size bias correction applied to the TCR pairs. In a later analysis, false discovery rates were estimated by permuting HLA or CMV assignments 20 times. In a later analysis, co-occurring TCRs were grouped using DBSCAN, with TCRdist sequence similarity added in when clustering inside HLA-allele-positive subsets. For co-occurrence clustering, repertoires with fewer than 30,000 or more than 120,000 public chains were excluded, along with a handful of repertoires with anomalous nucleotide sharing. In its TCRdb copy, this immuneACCESS table keeps in-frame sequences only and misses some clones. Where compared with another copy, unresolved V genes explain less than half of these, and the others have no known cause. V, J and clone size are taken as reported in that table, and D and trimming were inferred from the DNA itself. The sample profile shows approximately 100,000 clones; approximately 70% of them were found once. The ten largest make up about 4.3% of the sample.

The data are from a study of cytomegalovirus exposure and HLA in healthy donors (dated 2017 in TCRdb). Broadly, across the study: In an earlier analysis of some 550 of the donors, about 270 Gb of sequence data and 90 million to 120 million unique TCR beta sequences from 150 million to 200 million T cells were reported. Roughly 290 gigabases of sequencing data and 70 million to 100 million unique TCR sequences made up an early release that covered around 640 HLA-typed donors. The number of typed donors differed by locus: about 629-640 for A, B, C, DRB1 and DQB1; some 500 for DQA1; 606 for DPA1; and about 450 for DPB1. The T cell repertoires of 666 subjects were profiled by immunosequencing and related to cytomegalovirus serostatus. Both class I and class II loci were covered by HLA typing, at four-digit resolution. All discovery cohort repertoires had been generated using a single sequencing platform. The study was designed to test whether signatures of past pathogen exposure could be identified by cataloging public T cell receptors. Five DR-DQ haplotypes were handled as single units for association and clustering, since linkage in the cohort was strong. Along with the approximately 650-subject first cohort, a separate validation cohort of about 110 different subjects was used. Rather than drawing on any new phenotypic data, the later analysis identified candidate immune exposures from TCR beta sequences and the way those sequences occurred across donors. High-throughput TCR immunosequencing, statistical association of individual TCRs with disease status, and machine learning were combined to predict cytomegalovirus infection status. Donor age, sex, ethnicity and CMV serostatus were compiled alongside the repertoire data. Genome-wide SNP genotypes for about 65% of the 666 donors were used in a later genetic analysis, which treated that subset as a discovery cohort. In a later analysis, previously published TCR beta repertoires from 666 donors were re-analyzed and high-resolution HLA genotyping was added so that TCR occurrence patterns could be studied. An earlier analysis of 587 of the donors used high-throughput TCR beta sequencing to judge whether each TCR beta V gene segment behaved as functional or pseudogenic. Across some 400 genotyped donors of the cohort, an average of roughly 250,000 unique TCR beta nucleotide sequences per donor were sequenced, and roughly 18% of those sequences were non-productive. Among the roughly 400 genotyped donors, roughly 80% belonged to the genetic ancestry cluster associated with self-reported Caucasian donors. The paper's findings and limits, for the study overall: CMV serostatus was the only immune exposure information available for the cohort. Some IMGT-functional V segments, including TRBV6-2 and TRBV6-3, could not be distinguished by the 87-base-pair reads and were therefore excluded. Most TCR sequences were observed very rarely across donors, whereas some public TCRs were present in many individuals. Because HLA typing was unavailable for some donors at each locus, only the typed subset was used in association tests. The cohort was sequenced for TCR beta chains only, and without alpha or paired-chain data the features that could be detected were limited. A further reported finding was that TCR beta sequences accurately predicted the HLA-A and HLA-B alleles for most subjects in the first cohort. A cluster of highly shared sequence variants was judged likely to represent a technical artifact of the sequencing pipeline. A total of 150 or so TCR beta chains were listed by the study as associated with cytomegalovirus. In a later analysis, most CMV-associated TCR beta chains were found to appear HLA-restricted, with HLA associations seemingly driven largely by CMV exposure. At a false discovery rate of 0.05, a later analysis linked some 17,000 TCR beta sequences to specific HLA alleles. Presence/absence analyses assumed roughly uniform sequencing depth across donors, an assumption that may not hold. In a later analysis, TCR association rates were found to vary across HLA loci, with the most associated TCRs seen for DRB1 alleles and the fewest for HLA-C alleles. Assigning TCR associations to individual alleles was difficult when HLA alleles, especially DR and DQ, strongly co-occurred. In a later analysis, HLA-associated TCR beta chains were found to be more clonally expanded and to have lower generation probabilities than equally common non-associated chains. The earlier analysis of approximately 560 of the donors excluded roughly 16 rarely observed V segments, including chromosome 9 orphons, because counts were too low. Linkage disequilibrium might explain the correlated functional status among segregating V segments, but an unknown experimental factor could not be ruled out. Cytomegalovirus status was reported to be diagnosed by the classifier with high specificity and sensitivity in both the original and validation cohorts. In a later analysis, several top co-occurrence clusters were reported to appear linked to parvovirus B19, influenza, CMV and Epstein-Barr virus. The authors suggested that the approach could potentially be generalized to other disease states and immunological phenotypes. V-gene and J-gene trimming of TCR beta chains was associated with a missense DCLRE1C variant in a later genetic analysis, and the association was replicated in an independent cohort. In an earlier analysis of around 500 of the donors, most TCR beta V segments appeared in productive rearrangements about 87% or about 30% of the time, broadly matching IMGT annotations. A few of the identified cytomegalovirus-associated TCR beta chains were confirmed in vitro to be specific for cytomegalovirus antigens. In a later genetic analysis, fewer N-insertions in productive TCRs were reported among donors in an Asian-associated ancestry cluster than the approximately 710-donor mean.

The cohort comprised 550 to 700 healthy bone marrow donors. At the time of sampling, all cohort members were nominally healthy, though unrecorded immune exposures were likely present. The donor tested CMV seropositive and was one of the 289 seropositive cohort members. Each donor provided a peripheral blood sample, and peripheral blood mononuclear cells were used for TCR beta sequencing. Genomic DNA was extracted from the blood cell samples with the Qiagen DNeasy Blood Extraction Kit. The germline V gene gives CDR1 as MNHEY and CDR2 as SVGAGI. From the cysteine through the phenylalanine, the CDR3 covers 14 amino acids. Only CDR3 DNA remains: 42 bases, in frame from the first base.

The chain is made from TRBV6-5 and TRBJ2-5, and TRBD2 matches 12 of the central bases. The origin of this receptor is a woman between 18 and 29 years old in good health and CMV-seropositive. Material for sequencing was PBMCs. The encoded CDR3 is CATRLAGGRETQYF. At the DNA level, the sequence is TGTGCAACCAGGCTAGCGGGAGGGAGGGAGACCCAGTACTTC.